These 32 T cell receptor beta chains came from one sample sequenced in a study of cytomegalovirus exposure and HLA in healthy donors. This PCR relied on a set of 60 Vbeta primers and 13 Jbeta primers. Libraries were prepared by immunoSEQ multiplex PCR; TCRdb keeps only in-frame clonotypes and omits some of them. This table holds approximately 180,000 clones, more than 85% found once. The specimen sequenced was PBMCs. These receptors came from a girl under three years old in good health and CMV-seronegative.

The rearrangement links TRBV5-1 to TRBJ1-2; 9 positions agree with TRBD1. The CDR3 length is 13 residues. From germline, CDR1 is SGHRS and CDR2 YFSETQ. V lost 3 bases, J lost 7 bases, and 4 bases stayed unmatched. The CDR3 DNA is TGCGCCAGCAGCTCCGACAGGGGGTTTGGCTACACCTTC. This gives the protein CASSSDRGFGYTF. Complete variable domain (other parts from reference TRBV5-1 and TRBJ1-2): KAGVTQTPRYLIKTRGQQVTLSCSPISGHRSVSWYQQTPGQGLQFLFEYFSETQRNKGNFPGRFSGRQFSNSRSEMNVSTLELGDSALYLCASSSDRGFGYTFGSGTRLTVV.

V gene TRBV9 combines with J gene TRBJ2-3; 7 bases match TRBD2. Germline loops: CDR1 SGDLS, CDR2 YYNGEE. The V segment lost 0 bases and the J segment 1 base; nucleotides outside the gene matches: 8. The CDR3 runs 17 residues. The CDR3 reads CASSVVGAGSGTDTQYF. The CDR3 coding sequence is TGTGCCAGCAGCGTAGTGGGAGCGGGATCCGGCACAGATACGCAGTATTTT.

The V call is TRBV5-4, the J call TRBJ2-1; D perhaps matches TRBD2 (6 bases). Germline V lookup: CDR1 SGHNT, CDR2 YYREEE (reference sequence). The V and J ends lost 0 bases and 1 base respectively, with 8 bases between them. This CDR3 has 15 amino acids. This CDR3 is CASSLDAGSYNEQFF. CDR3 in DNA: TGTGCCAGCAGCTTGGATGCGGGGTCCTACAATGAGCAGTTCTTC.

This clone was detected only a few times. The chain carries TRBV5-1 and TRBJ2-7, with D possibly TRBD2 on 5 matching bases. CDR3 length: 15 amino acids. The V and J ends lost 2 bases and 2 bases respectively, with 14 bases between them. Germline V gives CDR1 SGHRS, CDR2 YFSETQ. The DNA for the CDR3 is TGCGCCAGCAGCTTTTTGGCGGGTGGCGCCTACGAGCAGTACTTC. Translation: CASSFLAGGAYEQYF.

This clone was detected once. V usage is TRBV5-1 and J usage is TRBJ2-3, with D possibly TRBD2 on 6 matching bases. Germline CDR1 and CDR2: SGHRS and YFSETQ. The CDR3 totals 18 residues. Trimming took off 2 bases at V and 0 bases at J, with 19 bases between the two ends. CDR3 in DNA: TGCGCCAGCAGCTTAGATGAGCGGGTCCAACCTAGCACAGATACGCAGTATTTT. Translated, it gives CASSLDERVQPSTDTQYF.

As regards this clone: At one end the junction does not follow the germline gene, possibly because of a read error. V usage is TRBV7-9 and J usage is TRBJ2-7; TRBD1 might be the D (5 bases). The CDR3 extends over 17 amino acids. In germline, CDR1 is SEHNR, CDR2 FQNEAQ (reference sequence). Here the CDR3 reads CSSSLKDGRAFSYEQYF. The CDR3 bases are TGTTCCAGCAGCTTAAAGGATGGCAGGGCGTTTTCCTACGAGCAGTACTTC.

This rearrangement joins TRBV30 to TRBJ2-1, with D possibly being TRBD1 (5 bases). The V gene lost 7 bases and the J gene lost 6 bases, with 19 bases spanning the gap. The CDR3 has 14 amino acids. Germline V gene data show CDR1 as GTSNPN and CDR2 as SVGIG (reference sequence). The CDR3, as DNA: TGTGCCTCGAAAGACGGACAACGATGCAATGAGCAGTTCTTC. Its protein is CASKDGQRCNEQFF.

V gene TRBV7-3 combines with J gene TRBJ1-6; 8 positions agree with TRBD1. CDR3 length: 13 amino acids. Germline V CDR1 and CDR2: SGHTA, FQGTGA. V shed 4 bases, J shed 9 bases, and the junction held 2 bases outside the gene matches. The CDR3: CASSSTGGSPLHF. Here the CDR3 DNA reads TGTGCCAGCAGCTCCACAGGGGGTTCACCCCTCCACTTT.

The V call is TRBV9, the J call TRBJ2-3, with D unclear. CDR3 length: 12 amino acids. CDR1 and CDR2 from the germline V gene are SGDLS and YYNGEE. The V end was cut by 4 bases, the J end by 6 bases, with 9 bases between. This chain's CDR3 is CASSSSTDTQYF. The CDR3 DNA sequence: TGTGCCAGCAGCTCCTCTACGGATACGCAGTATTTT.

The chain has TRBV11-2 and TRBJ1-3; 7 positions match TRBD1. V gave up 5 bases and J gave up 3 bases; unmatched junction bases: 10. Germline CDR1 is SGHAT and CDR2 is FQNNGV. The CDR3 loop spans 16 amino acids. This CDR3 reads CASSTRGDRYGNTIYF. The CDR3 bases are TGTGCCAGCAGCACTAGGGGGGACAGATATGGAAACACCATATATTTT. Full variable domain (remainder filled in from reference TRBV11-2 and TRBJ1-3): EAGVAQSPRYKIIEKRQSVAFWCNPISGHATLYWYQQILGQGPKLLIQFQNNGVVDDSQLPKDRFSAERLKGVDSTLKIQPAKLEDSAVYLCASSTRGDRYGNTIYFGEGSWLTVV.

The chain combines TRBV7-8 with TRBJ2-1; 7 bases align to TRBD2. Unmatched junction bases numbered 16, after V lost 3 bases and J lost 2 bases. Germline values: CDR1 SGHVS, CDR2 FQNEAQ. This CDR3 contains 19 residues. CDR3 sequence reads: CASSFYLSGLAVTYNEQFF. CDR3 sequence (DNA): TGTGCCAGCAGCTTCTACCTCTCTGGGCTAGCGGTAACCTACAATGAGCAGTTCTTC.

The chain is built from TRBV6-6 and TRBJ1-6; D unresolved. This CDR3 is built from 15 residues. CDR1 is MNHNY and CDR2 is SVGAGI in the germline V gene (reference sequence). Deletions cut 6 bases from V and 6 bases from J, with 15 bases between. Here the CDR3 reads CASRNLTWANSPLHF. CDR3 DNA: TGTGCCAGCAGAAATCTTACTTGGGCTAATTCACCCCTCCACTTT.

The gene calls are TRBV6-5 and TRBJ2-5; no firm D call. Looked up from germline, CDR1 is MNHEY and CDR2 is SVGAGI. Trimming removed 6 bases at V and 2 bases at J, with 10 bases between. The length of the CDR3 is 13 residues. For the CDR3, the DNA is TGTGCCAGCAGAAGACTCTTACAAGAGACCCAGTACTTC. As protein: CASRRLLQETQYF.

This clone has more than one count but fewer than ten. The chain recombines TRBV4-2 with TRBJ2-7; possible D gene TRBD2, 6 bases. Germline assignment: CDR1 LGHNA and CDR2 YNFKEQ. This CDR3 comprises 17 residues. V shed 1 base and J shed 2 bases, with 18 bases lying between them. CDR3 nucleotide sequence: TGTGCCAGCAGCCAAGGGAGTGTGGGCGGGACCGCCTACGAGCAGTACTTC. Its protein is CASSQGSVGGTAYEQYF.

J is TRBJ1-1 and V is TRBV27; 7 bases map to TRBD1. Germline CDR1 reads MNHEY; CDR2 reads SMNVEV (reference sequence). CDR3 length equals 12 residues. V trimming: 1 base; J trimming: 11 bases; junction bases outside the gene matches: 4. The CDR3 region has the DNA TGTGCCAGCAGTTTATACGGACAGGAGGCTTTCTTT. Translating it yields CASSLYGQEAFF.

The V and J genes are TRBV18 and TRBJ2-3; 9 positions agree with TRBD1. The CDR3 runs 15 residues. Trimming took 0 bases from V and 3 from J; bases not matched to a gene: 1. Germline V gives CDR1 KGHSH, CDR2 LQKENI. The CDR3 DNA is TGTGCCAGCTCACCACCGACAGGGGGTACAGATACGCAGTATTTT. Translating it yields CASSPPTGGTDTQYF.

J is TRBJ1-5 and V is TRBV21-1; TRBD1, the table's D call, was not compared with the DNA. TRBV21-1 is termed a pseudogene. The CDR3 length is 15 residues. The CDR3 DNA reads as TGTGCCAGCAGGCCCGGACAGAGAAGCAATCAGCCCCAGCATTTT. Its protein product is CASRPGQRSNQPQHF.

This clone was observed a few times. This sequence joins TRBV15 and TRBJ2-1, with 8 bases fitting TRBD1. V trimming: 4 bases; J trimming: 5 bases; junction bases outside the gene matches: 7. The CDR3 consists of 15 residues. Germline CDR1 LNHNV, CDR2 YYDKDF (reference sequence). The CDR3 nucleotides read TGTGCCACCAGCAAAGGGACAGGAGTGAACAATGAGCAGTTCTTC. This codes for CATSKGTGVNNEQFF.

This chain uses TRBV25-1 with TRBJ1-5; 8 positions match TRBD1. In germline, CDR1 is MGHDK, CDR2 SYGVNS. The J segment lost 6 bases and the V segment lost 5 bases, leaving 9 bases of the junction unmatched. This CDR3 spans 15 amino acids. The CDR3 sequence: CASSTRQGLGQPQHF. Here the CDR3 DNA reads TGTGCCAGCAGTACTCGACAGGGGCTGGGTCAGCCCCAGCATTTT.

The rearrangement joins TRBV6-5 to TRBJ2-7, with 10 bases matching TRBD1. The length of the CDR3 is 14 residues. V trimming: 5 bases; J trimming: 4 bases; junction bases outside the gene matches: 5. CDR1 and CDR2 (germline): MNHEY, SVGAGI. The CDR3 nucleotides read TGTGCCAGCAGTGAAGGACAGGGGGGGTACGAGCAGTACTTC. Amino acids: CASSEGQGGYEQYF.

The gene calls are TRBV2 and TRBJ2-5; 10 bases are shared with TRBD2. CDR1 SNHLY and CDR2 FYNNEI come from the germline V gene. V was pared by 10 bases and J by 5 bases, with 4 bases of the junction left unmatched. The CDR3 consists of 12 residues. CDR3 in DNA: TGTGCCAACGGGACTAGCGACGAGACCCAGTACTTC. It translates to CANGTSDETQYF.

V gene TRBV14 combines with J gene TRBJ2-1; D unclear. The CDR3 consists of 14 residues. Per the germline V gene, CDR1 is SGHDN and CDR2 is FVKESK. The V gene lost 0 bases and the J gene lost 2 bases, with 5 bases spanning the gap. CDR3 amino acids: CASSQDRPYNEQFF. The CDR3 DNA is TGTGCCAGCAGCCAAGACAGGCCCTACAATGAGCAGTTCTTC.

The V gene is TRBV10-2, the J gene TRBJ1-6; D is uncertain. Germline CDR1 is WSHSY and CDR2 is SAAADI. CDR3 length: 14 amino acids. With 5 bases removed from V and 7 bases from J, the gap between germline ends came to 12 bases. CDR3 region: CASSWRRGNSPLHF. The CDR3 DNA reads as TGCGCCAGCAGTTGGAGGAGAGGGAATTCACCCCTCCACTTT.

The V and J genes are TRBV2 and TRBJ1-2; D call uncertain. Between the trimmed V and J ends, which lost 6 bases and 5 bases, there was a span of 16 bases. Looked up from germline, CDR1 is SNHLY and CDR2 is FYNNEI. CDR3 length: 14 amino acids. The CDR3 region has the DNA TGTGCCAGCAGAAAGACCCCCGCACTATATGGCTACACCTTC. It codes for CASRKTPALYGYTF.

The V and J genes are TRBV12-1 and TRBJ2-7; TRBD1, the table's D call, lacks a check against the DNA. TRBV12-1 is a pseudogene segment. This CDR3 contains 16 residues. The CDR3 here is CASSTRDRDFSYEQYF. The CDR3 nucleotides are TGTGCCAGCAGCACCAGGGACAGGGACTTTTCCTACGAGCAGTACTTC.

This clone has a handful of counts. CDR3 protein: CSVEGGRHTEAFF. Here the CDR3 DNA reads TGCAGCGTTGAAGGGGGGAGGCACACTGAAGCTTTCTTT. The chain recombines TRBV29-1 with TRBJ1-1; a possible D gene is TRBD1 (5 bases). Trimming stripped 1 base from V and 3 bases from J, with 9 bases between. The length of the CDR3 is 13 residues. The germline CDR1 and CDR2 sequences are SQVTM and ANQGSEA.

The chain uses TRBV7-6 and TRBJ1-1; the D gene is possibly TRBD1 (5 bases). From germline, CDR1 is SGHVS and CDR2 FNYEAQ. CDR3 length equals 15 residues. V shed 2 bases and J shed 2 bases, with 12 bases lying between them. The CDR3 loop reads CASSLSWGGNTEAFF. The CDR3 nucleotides are TGTGCCAGCAGCTTATCTTGGGGGGGAAACACTGAAGCTTTCTTT.

The chain employs TRBV7-3 and TRBJ1-5, with 9 bases that match TRBD1. With 2 bases clipped from V and 7 bases from J, the junction kept 9 bases outside the gene matches. CDR3 length equals 16 residues. Per the germline V gene, CDR1 is SGHTA and CDR2 is FQGTGA. The CDR3, as DNA: TGTGCCAGCAGCTTACCAGGACAGGGGCTGGACCAGCCCCAGCATTTT. Protein: CASSLPGQGLDQPQHF.

The count of this clone is one. The chain couples TRBV9 to TRBJ2-3; D gene ambiguous. Trimming took off 0 bases at V and 6 bases at J, with 5 bases between the two ends. The CDR3 consists of 12 residues. Looked up from germline, CDR1 is SGDLS and CDR2 is YYNGEE. CDR3 sequence reads: CASSVDQDTQYF. CDR3 in DNA: TGTGCCAGCAGCGTAGATCAGGATACGCAGTATTTT.

This chain joins TRBV7-6 and TRBJ2-7; 10 positions agree with TRBD2. The length of the CDR3 is 16 residues. Trimming cost V 1 base and J 3 bases; bases outside gene matches: 6. CDR1 SGHVS and CDR2 FNYEAQ come from the germline V gene. CDR3 DNA: TGTGCCAGCAGCTTAGATGTCCTAGCGGGGGACTACGAGCAGTACTTC. Amino acid sequence: CASSLDVLAGDYEQYF.

The chain couples TRBV7-9 to TRBJ2-7; D is possibly TRBD1 (6 bases). Trimming stripped 5 bases from V and 5 bases from J, with 22 bases between. Germline CDR1 is SEHNR and CDR2 is FQNEAQ (reference sequence). The length of the CDR3 is 16 residues. The CDR3 DNA follows: TGTGCCAGCAGCAGGACAGTTCCGGCGCTACTCGACGAGCAGTACTTC. Translating it yields CASSRTVPALLDEQYF.

To note about this clone: The same CDR3 also results from other DNA sequences found in this sample. The V and J genes are TRBV2 and TRBJ1-2; unclear D gene. The CDR3 has 13 amino acids. Germline CDR1 SNHLY, CDR2 FYNNEI. Trimming took off 2 bases at V and 8 bases at J, with 12 bases between the two ends. The CDR3: CASSELAGEGYTF. The CDR3 DNA follows: TGTGCCAGCAGTGAATTGGCAGGTGAAGGCTACACCTTC. Combining the CDR3 with reference TRBV2 and TRBJ1-2 gives the whole variable domain EPEVTQTPSHQVTQMGQEVILRCVPISNHLYFYWYRQILGQKVEFLVSFYNNEISEKSEIFDDQFSVERPDGSNFTLKIRSTKLEDSAMYFCASSELAGEGYTFGSGTRLTVV.